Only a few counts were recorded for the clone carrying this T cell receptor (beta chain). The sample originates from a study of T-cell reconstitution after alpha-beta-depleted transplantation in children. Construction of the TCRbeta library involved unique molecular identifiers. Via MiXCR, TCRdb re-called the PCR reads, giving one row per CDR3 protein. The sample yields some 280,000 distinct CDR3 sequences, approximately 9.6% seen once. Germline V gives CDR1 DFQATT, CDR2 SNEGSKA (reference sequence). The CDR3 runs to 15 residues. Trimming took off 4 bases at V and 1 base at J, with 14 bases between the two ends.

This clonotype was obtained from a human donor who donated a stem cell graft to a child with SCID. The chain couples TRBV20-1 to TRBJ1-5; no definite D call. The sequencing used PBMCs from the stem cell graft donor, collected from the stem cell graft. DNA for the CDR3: TGCAGTGCTATTAGAGTTAGTGCGAGCAATCAGCCCCAGCATTTT. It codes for CSAIRVSASNQPQHF.